The clone carrying this T cell receptor beta chain was seen just once. A read error may produce the germline difference seen at one junction end. The record originates from a study of T cell responses to AZD1222 COVID-19 vaccine. Germline CDR1 and CDR2: SSHAT and FNYEAQ (reference sequence). The CDR3 loop spans 15 amino acids. Data came from immunoSEQ multiplex PCR; TCRdb stores just in-frame clones and leaves some out. The profile shows 100,000 to 150,000 clones, approximately 92% of them singletons. The sample in question was peripheral blood, obtained 28 days after the second AZD1222 dose. This TCR was recovered from an adult who received the AZD1222 COVID-19 vaccine. The V gene is TRBV7-7, the J gene TRBJ1-4; D gene uncertain. CDR3 sequence: CASSLGKSLHEKLFF. In DNA, the CDR3 is TGTGCTAGCAGCTTAGGAAAATCCCTTCATGAAAAACTGTTTTTT.